A single T cell receptor (beta chain) is shown here with its context. The data are from a study of neoadjuvant anti-PD-1 for oral cavity cancer. The CDR3 spans 14 residues. The ends lost 2 bases at V and 4 bases at J; junction bases unmatched: 4. The germline V gene has CDR1 SGHTA and CDR2 FQGNSA. Blood cells were analyzed directly, without culture or expansion. Six replicates per PBMC sample, mostly from around 500 ng of genomic DNA. Generated by immunoSEQ multiplex PCR, the TCRdb table keeps only in-frame clones and is missing some. The profile shows 30,000 to 40,000 clones, approximately 90% of them singletons.

V and J are TRBV7-2 and TRBJ2-5; TRBD1 matches 7 bases. The source was PBMCs, collected before nivolumab (anti-PD-1) treatment. The sequence was collected from a person aged 35-80 years with oral cavity squamous cell carcinoma. CDR3 amino acids: CASSLYRGGETQYF. CDR3 nucleotide sequence: TGTGCCAGCAGCTTATACAGGGGCGGAGAGACCCAGTACTTC.